These 10 T cell receptor beta chains share one sample of origin, sequenced in a study of radiotherapy plus CTLA-4 blockade in lung cancer. Only in-frame clones appear in the TCRdb table, and some are missing; sequencing was by immunoSEQ multiplex PCR. Here the sample spans under 55,000 clones, roughly 80% being singletons. The source was peripheral blood, collected from a patient treated with radiotherapy plus ipilimumab. These TCRs come from a human donor with non-small cell lung cancer who had stable disease on radiotherapy plus ipilimumab.

This clone was seen just once. The conserved closing phenylalanine or tryptophan is absent in this CDR3, likely reflecting a read error. The chain employs TRBV5-1 and TRBJ1-1; TRBD1 is a possible D gene (6 bases). V lost 4 bases and J lost 5, with 21 bases in between. This CDR3 spans 16 amino acids. Germline CDR1 SGHRS, CDR2 YFSETQ. CDR3 sequence reads: CASSLGGAGAGTEAFL. The CDR3 region has the DNA TGCGCCAGCAGCCTGGGGGGTGCAGGGGCAGGAACTGAAGCTTTCCTT.

This clone occurred a few times. The J gene is TRBJ1-4, the V gene TRBV4-2; 9 bases match TRBD1. This CDR3 spans 15 amino acids. Losses at the gene ends were 0 bases for V and 8 bases for J; bases not matched to a gene: 4. Looked up from germline, CDR1 is LGHNA and CDR2 is YNFKEQ. In DNA, the CDR3 is TGTGCCAGCAGCCAAGATAACAGGGGGCGCGAAAAACTGTTTTTT. Protein product: CASSQDNRGREKLFF.

The J gene is TRBJ2-2, the V gene TRBV4-3, with TRBD1 as a possible D gene (5 bases). Looked up from germline, CDR1 is LGHNA and CDR2 is YSLEER. The V gene lost 1 base and the J gene lost 0 bases, with 18 bases spanning the gap. The CDR3 is made up of 19 amino acids. DNA of the CDR3: TGCGCCAGCAGCCAAGTTCTGGTCGGCGAAGGGGCGAACACCGGGGAGCTGTTTTTT. Residues: CASSQVLVGEGANTGELFF.

V gene TRBV4-1 combines with J gene TRBJ1-2; 8 bases map to TRBD1. CDR1 MGHRA and CDR2 YSYEKL come from the germline V gene. The CDR3 has 14 amino acids. V lost 4 bases to trimming and J lost 3 bases; unmatched junction nucleotides: 4. In DNA, the CDR3 is TGCGCCAGCAGCCCGCTGGACAGGGACTATGGCTACACCTTC. Protein sequence: CASSPLDRDYGYTF.

V usage is TRBV5-6 and J usage is TRBJ2-5; 10 bases agree with TRBD2. Germline CDR1 SGHDT, CDR2 YYEEEE. With V trimmed by 1 base and J by 5 bases, 8 bases remained unmatched. This CDR3 is built from 16 residues. The CDR3: CASSLRAGGRTETQYF. The CDR3, as DNA: TGTGCCAGCAGCTTGAGAGCGGGAGGGCGTACGGAGACCCAGTACTTC.

The chain links TRBV30 to TRBJ1-1, with unresolved D. Germline loops: CDR1 GTSNPN, CDR2 SVGIG (reference sequence). The CDR3 is 14 amino acids. V lost 0 bases and J 4 bases, leaving 12 bases between the germline ends. The chain's CDR3 is CAWSVSLRGTEAFF. The CDR3 DNA reads as TGTGCCTGGAGTGTATCACTTCGGGGCACTGAAGCTTTCTTT.

The chain employs TRBV19 and TRBJ2-4; 8 nucleotides match TRBD2. Germline loops: CDR1 LNHDA, CDR2 SQIVND (reference sequence). Losses at the gene ends were 3 bases for V and 9 bases for J; bases not matched to a gene: 10. The CDR3 extends over 15 amino acids. The CDR3 bases are TGTGCCAGTAGTATCCGAGCGGGGGCCGGGCGCATTCAGTACTTC. Translating gives CASSIRAGAGRIQYF.

The chain couples TRBV28 to TRBJ2-2, with 7 positions matching TRBD2. CDR1 is MDHEN and CDR2 is SYDVKM in the germline V gene. The CDR3 totals 14 residues. J was trimmed by 5 bases and V by 9 bases; bases with no gene match: 9. The CDR3 DNA reads TGTGCCAGTCGTCGGGGGAGGGAAACCGGGGAGCTGTTTTTT. Translated, it gives CASRRGRETGELFF. Drawing the rest from reference TRBV28 and TRBJ2-2, the complete variable domain is DVKVTQSSRYLVKRTGEKVFLECVQDMDHENMFWYRQDPGLGLRLIYFSYDVKMKEKGDIPEGYSVSREKKERFSLILESASTNQTSMYLCASRRGRETGELFFGEGSRLTVL.

DNA of the CDR3: TGCGCCAGCAGCCACTCTGACAGGTTCCCGTACAATGAGCAGTTCTTC. Protein: CASSHSDRFPYNEQFF. The chain carries TRBV4-3 and TRBJ2-1, with D perhaps TRBD1 (6 bases). This CDR3 is 16 amino acids long. The germline V gene has CDR1 LGHNA and CDR2 YSLEER. The V and J ends lost 3 bases and 4 bases respectively, with 16 bases between them.

As regards this clone: At one end, the junction sequence differs from germline, possibly due to a read error. The V gene is TRBV6-1, the J gene TRBJ1-1; D unresolved. From germline, CDR1 is MNHNS and CDR2 SASEGT. This CDR3 region has 13 residues. The CDR3 reads CAGSYTVNTEAFF. CDR3 in DNA: TGTGCCGGCAGCTATACAGTGAACACTGAAGCTTTCTTT.